What follows are 23 T cell receptor beta chains derived from one specimen sequenced in a study of breast tumors, draining lymph nodes, adjacent tissues. Axillary draining lymph nodes of breast cancer patients supplied the node samples. TCRdb processed the multiplex PCR reads anew with MiXCR; each CDR3 protein has one entry. The data contain some 150,000 distinct CDR3 sequences, around 20% of them singletons. Sequencing was performed on axillary lymph node tissue. The receptor set was obtained from a female donor with breast cancer. Some clones in this sample may be carry-over from other donors' samples.

In its sample, this clonotype was seen many times. The CDR3 DNA reads TGTGCCAGCAGCTTGTGGGGCGCATCGGGAAGTGGCTACGAGCAGTACTTC. This codes for CASSLWGASGSGYEQYF. V gene TRBV5-6 combines with J gene TRBJ2-7; D assignment may be TRBD1 or TRBD2 (5 bases each). CDR1 SGHDT and CDR2 YYEEEE come from the germline V gene. Trimming cost V 1 base and J 3 bases, with 20 bases left between them. This CDR3 region has 17 residues.

About this clonotype itself: This may be a read error: a much more frequent sequence differs by one nucleotide. The chain has TRBV12-3 or TRBV12-4 and TRBJ2-1, with D possibly matching TRBD2 (6 bases). This CDR3 has 12 amino acids. The CDR3 spells CASGFGGGEQFF. As DNA, the CDR3 is TGTGCCAGCGGTTTTGGGGGAGGTGAGCAGTTCTTC.

This clonotype was observed many times. The chain is built from TRBV5-1 and TRBJ2-1; perhaps D is TRBD1 or TRBD2 (7 bases each). CDR1 and CDR2 from the germline V gene are SGHRS and YFSETQ. The V end lost 1 base, the J end lost 8 bases, and 25 bases lay between the germline ends. There are 18 residues in the CDR3. The CDR3 protein is CASSLRGQGRGGSDEQFF. CDR3 in DNA: TGCGCCAGCAGCTTGAGGGGGCAGGGGAGAGGCGGGAGCGATGAGCAGTTCTTC.

Many counts were recorded for this clonotype. V and J are TRBV6-1 and TRBJ2-2; 11 bases fit TRBD1. The V gene's germline CDR1 is MNHNS and CDR2 SASEGT. This CDR3 is built from 14 residues. The trim removed 9 bases at V and 6 bases at J, leaving 6 bases unmatched. The CDR3 DNA follows: TGTGCCAGTAAGGGACAGGGGGTGCCCGGGGAGCTGTTTTTT. The encoded protein is CASKGQGVPGELFF.

For this clonotype: A read error is possible here, since a much larger clone lies one base away. Because the CDR3 is missing its conserved closing phenylalanine or tryptophan, this is likely a read error. The chain has TRBV12-3 or TRBV12-4 and TRBJ1-5; tentatively, D is TRBD1 (5 bases). V lost 3 bases and J lost 5, with 8 bases in between. The CDR3 has 13 amino acids. Here the CDR3 DNA reads TGTGCCAGCAGTTTCGGGGACTATCAGCCCCAGCATTCT. It specifies CASSFGDYQPQHS.

Notes on this clonotype: Given a much more abundant clone one base away, this may be a read error. The chain links TRBV2 to TRBJ2-5, with D perhaps being TRBD1 or TRBD2 (5 bases each). Germline CDR1 SNHLY, CDR2 FYNNEI. V was shortened by 6 bases and J by 2 bases, with 16 bases between the two germline ends. The CDR3 loop spans 15 amino acids. DNA for the CDR3: TGTGCCAGCAGACATTGGGACGCTCGTCAAGAGACCCAGTACTTC. Its protein is CASRHWDARQETQYF.

There are a few counts of this clonotype. Just one base apart from a much larger clone, this may be a read error. J is TRBJ2-7 and V is TRBV20-1, with 10 positions matching TRBD2. The CDR3 runs 14 residues. Germline loops: CDR1 DFQATT, CDR2 SNEGSKA (reference sequence). Here the CDR3 reads CSARELAGSYKQYF. The CDR3 DNA follows: TGCAGTGCTAGAGAACTAGCGGGGAGCTACAAGCAGTACTTC.

Regarding this clonotype: A much larger clone differs from this one at a single base, so this may be a read error. The chain recombines TRBV20-1 with TRBJ1-4; 10 bases agree with TRBD1. The J segment lost 7 bases and the V segment lost 4 bases, leaving 6 bases of the junction unmatched. The CDR3 is 14 residues long. Germline V gene sequence: CDR1 DFQATT, CDR2 SNEGSKA (reference sequence). As DNA, the CDR3 is TGCAGTGCTAAAGAGACAGGGGGCGGTGAAAAACTGTTTTTT. Its protein is CSAKETGGGEKLFF.

Remarks on this clonotype: A much more abundant neighbour one base away suggests this may be a read error. This rearrangement joins TRBV20-1 to TRBJ2-2, with 10 bases that match TRBD2. Germline CDR1 reads DFQATT; CDR2 reads SNEGSKA (reference sequence). This CDR3 spans 17 amino acids. CDR3 sequence: CRARDRAGGAITGELFF. Written as DNA, the CDR3 is TGCAGAGCTAGAGATCGAGCGGGAGGGGCGATCACCGGGGAGCTGTTTTTT.

The table lists this clonotype with many counts. The gene calls are TRBV12-3 or TRBV12-4 and TRBJ2-7; 7 bases map to TRBD1. Germline trimming cut 5 bases from V and 6 bases from J; bases unmatched to any gene: 16. The CDR3 has 16 amino acids. The chain's CDR3 is CASSRTGAPSIREQYF. CDR3 coding DNA: TGTGCCAGCAGTCGCACAGGGGCCCCCTCTATTCGCGAGCAGTACTTC.

The chain is built from TRBV28 and TRBJ2-4; 7 nucleotides match TRBD1. This CDR3 has 14 residues. CDR1 MDHEN and CDR2 SYDVKM come from the germline V gene. Unmatched junction bases numbered 3, after V lost 5 bases and J lost 2 bases. As DNA, the CDR3 is TGTGCCAGCAGTCCGACAGGGCCCAAAAACATTCAGTACTTC. Translated, it gives CASSPTGPKNIQYF.

This clonotype was observed a few times. V usage is TRBV3-1 and J usage is TRBJ2-2, with 11 positions matching TRBD2. Looked up from germline, CDR1 is LGHDT and CDR2 is YNNKEL (reference sequence). V shed 0 bases and J 1 base; nucleotides not matched to a gene: 4. The CDR3 runs 18 residues. The CDR3 loop is CASSQETLAGENTGELFF. CDR3 bases: TGTGCCAGCAGCCAAGAAACACTAGCGGGAGAGAACACCGGGGAGCTGTTTTTT.

This sequence joins TRBV28 and TRBJ1-2, with a possible D match to TRBD1 (6 bases). CDR3 length: 11 amino acids. The V end was cut by 10 bases, the J end by 8 bases, with 14 bases between. The germline V gene has CDR1 MDHEN and CDR2 SYDVKM. This CDR3 reads CATRGVRGYTF. Written as DNA, the CDR3 is TGTGCCACTAGGGGGGTCCGGGGCTACACCTTC.

In regard to this clonotype: Given a much more abundant clone one base away, this may be a read error. The CDR3 end shows no conserved phenylalanine or tryptophan, and so a read error is likely. The V call is TRBV6-6, the J call TRBJ2-2; D is ambiguous. There are 13 residues in the CDR3. In germline, CDR1 is MNHNY, CDR2 SVGAGI (reference sequence). V was clipped by 0 bases and J by 10 bases, with 9 bases between them. For the CDR3, the DNA is TGTGCCAGCAGTTACTCGAATGAAGCGGAGCTGTTTTCT. It translates to CASSYSNEAELFS.

Concerning this clonotype: A much larger clone differs by one base, so this may be a read error. The chain recombines TRBV24-1 with TRBJ2-5; D gene unclear. CDR3 length: 13 residues. Germline-derived CDR1 and CDR2 are KGHDR and SFDVKD. The CDR3 DNA reads as TGTGCCACCGGGGTGGAGAACCAAGAGACCCAGCACTTC. Protein sequence: CATGVENQETQHF.

This clonotype has ten or more counts. The V call is TRBV5-4, the J call TRBJ2-3, with TRBD2 identical over 7 bases. J gave up 5 bases and V 1 base, and 7 bases lay outside the gene matches. Germline assignment: CDR1 SGHNT and CDR2 YYREEE (reference sequence). There are 15 residues in the CDR3. CDR3 bases: TGTGCCAGCAGCTTGTCGGCGGGAGTGGGAGATACGCAGTATTTT. Its translation: CASSLSAGVGDTQYF.

The sample holds many counts of this clonotype. V is TRBV20-1 and J is TRBJ2-3, with D perhaps TRBD2 (7 bases). With 6 bases removed from V and 4 bases from J, the gap between germline ends came to 17 bases. Looked up from germline, CDR1 is DFQATT and CDR2 is SNEGSKA (reference sequence). The CDR3 has 14 amino acids. This CDR3 is CSAGGPIEADTQYF. The CDR3 DNA sequence: TGCAGTGCCGGGGGGCCTATAGAGGCAGATACGCAGTATTTT.

In its sample, this clonotype was seen many times. This chain links TRBV11-1 with TRBJ2-2; 9 bases align to TRBD1. The germline V gene encodes CDR1 SGHAT and CDR2 FQDESV (reference sequence). Trimming cost V 6 bases and J 3 bases; bases outside gene matches: 8. This CDR3 has 16 residues. The CDR3 coding sequence is TGTGCCAGCAGTCCCTTGGGACAGGGAGACACCGGGGAGCTGTTTTTT. Protein sequence: CASSPLGQGDTGELFF.

The chain couples TRBV20-1 to TRBJ2-7; 10 bases align to TRBD2. CDR1 and CDR2 (germline): DFQATT, SNEGSKA (reference sequence). The CDR3 is 15 amino acids. The J segment lost 0 bases and the V segment lost 4 bases, leaving 6 bases of the junction unmatched. The DNA for the CDR3 is TGCAGTGCTACTGCGGGACTAGCGAGCTCCTACGAGCAGTACTTC. This codes for CSATAGLASSYEQYF.

This sequence joins TRBV6-2 or TRBV6-3 and TRBJ1-4; D possibly corresponds to TRBD1 (5 bases). CDR1 MNHEY and CDR2 SVGEGT come from the germline V gene. V lost 6 bases and J 6 bases, leaving 17 bases between the germline ends. This CDR3 contains 15 residues. CDR3 sequence: CASRSTGGPDEKLFF. The CDR3 nucleotides are TGTGCCAGCAGATCCACAGGAGGCCCGGATGAAAAACTGTTTTTT.

Comment on this clonotype: This may arise from a read error, as a much more abundant clone is one base away. The genes are TRBV6-6 and TRBJ2-7; TRBD2 aligns across 10 bases. Germline CDR1 is MNHNY and CDR2 is SVGAGI (reference sequence). The CDR3 extends over 16 amino acids. V shed 0 bases, J shed 2 bases, and the junction held 4 bases outside the gene matches. As DNA, the CDR3 is TGTGCCAGCAGTTACTCGAGGACTAGCGGTACCTACGAGCAGTACTTC. Amino acid sequence: CASSYSRTSGTYEQYF.

There are many counts of this clonotype. The V gene is TRBV19, the J gene TRBJ2-1, with 8 positions matching TRBD1. The CDR3 totals 16 residues. Per germline, CDR1 LNHDA and CDR2 SQIVND (reference sequence). J was trimmed by 3 bases and V by 5 bases; bases with no gene match: 9. This CDR3 is CASSYPGGAYYNEQFF. As DNA, the CDR3 is TGTGCCAGTAGTTACCCAGGGGGCGCCTACTACAATGAGCAGTTCTTC. The variable domain in full, with the rest retrieved from reference TRBV19 and TRBJ2-1, is DGGITQSPKYLFRKEGQNVTLSCEQNLNHDAMYWYRQDPGQGLRLIYYSQIVNDFQKGDIAEGYSVSREKKESFPLTVTSAQKNPTAFYLCASSYPGGAYYNEQFFGPGTRLTVL.

In its sample, this clonotype was seen a few times. The CDR3 is CASRDRDRANSPLHF. In DNA, the CDR3 is TGTGCCAGCAGAGACAGGGACAGAGCGAATTCACCCCTCCACTTT. The V and J genes are TRBV2 and TRBJ1-6, with 7 bases aligning to TRBD1. The CDR3 extends over 15 amino acids. Germline V lookup: CDR1 SNHLY, CDR2 FYNNEI. V was pared by 6 bases and J by 7 bases, with 9 bases of the junction left unmatched.